This T cell receptor beta chain was identified during a study of blood T cell repertoires in COVID-19. The wider study: From T cells, B-cell-depleted T cells, or PBMCs came the material, which was cDNA or gDNA.

Per the original data handling: It was from reference gene primer amplification that nucleated cell counts were estimated. Repertoires were generated with immunoSEQ multiplex PCR, while TCRdb's copy carries only in-frame clones and drops some. Clonal size and the V and J genes are those of that table, whereas D and trimming came from the DNA. In the table there are over 20,000 clones, about 83% of which are singletons. Sequenced input: peripheral blood. The TCR sequence derives from a human donor with active COVID-19. The donor label of this sample is uncertain.

The CDR3 region is CSVEGSGGRTEAFF. In DNA, the CDR3 is TGCAGCGTTGAAGGGTCTGGGGGGAGGACTGAAGCTTTCTTT. The chain links TRBV29-1 to TRBJ1-1; TRBD1 might be the D (5 bases). This CDR3 has 14 amino acids. With 1 base removed from V and 5 bases from J, the gap between germline ends came to 14 bases. The germline CDR1 and CDR2 sequences are SQVTM and ANQGSEA.